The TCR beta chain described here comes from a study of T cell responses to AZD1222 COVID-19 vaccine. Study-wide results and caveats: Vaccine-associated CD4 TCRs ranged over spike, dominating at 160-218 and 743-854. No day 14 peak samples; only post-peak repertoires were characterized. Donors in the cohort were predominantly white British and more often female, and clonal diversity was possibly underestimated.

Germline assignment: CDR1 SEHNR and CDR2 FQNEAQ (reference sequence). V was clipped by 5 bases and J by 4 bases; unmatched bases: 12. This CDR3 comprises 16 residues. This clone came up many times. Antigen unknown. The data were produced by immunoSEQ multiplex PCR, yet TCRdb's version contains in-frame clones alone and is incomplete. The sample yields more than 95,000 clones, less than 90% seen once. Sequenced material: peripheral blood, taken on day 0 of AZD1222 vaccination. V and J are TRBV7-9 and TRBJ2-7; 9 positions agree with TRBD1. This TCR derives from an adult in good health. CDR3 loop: CASSPGGTGTLYEQYF. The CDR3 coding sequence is TGTGCCAGCAGCCCAGGTGGGACAGGGACATTATACGAGCAGTACTTC.